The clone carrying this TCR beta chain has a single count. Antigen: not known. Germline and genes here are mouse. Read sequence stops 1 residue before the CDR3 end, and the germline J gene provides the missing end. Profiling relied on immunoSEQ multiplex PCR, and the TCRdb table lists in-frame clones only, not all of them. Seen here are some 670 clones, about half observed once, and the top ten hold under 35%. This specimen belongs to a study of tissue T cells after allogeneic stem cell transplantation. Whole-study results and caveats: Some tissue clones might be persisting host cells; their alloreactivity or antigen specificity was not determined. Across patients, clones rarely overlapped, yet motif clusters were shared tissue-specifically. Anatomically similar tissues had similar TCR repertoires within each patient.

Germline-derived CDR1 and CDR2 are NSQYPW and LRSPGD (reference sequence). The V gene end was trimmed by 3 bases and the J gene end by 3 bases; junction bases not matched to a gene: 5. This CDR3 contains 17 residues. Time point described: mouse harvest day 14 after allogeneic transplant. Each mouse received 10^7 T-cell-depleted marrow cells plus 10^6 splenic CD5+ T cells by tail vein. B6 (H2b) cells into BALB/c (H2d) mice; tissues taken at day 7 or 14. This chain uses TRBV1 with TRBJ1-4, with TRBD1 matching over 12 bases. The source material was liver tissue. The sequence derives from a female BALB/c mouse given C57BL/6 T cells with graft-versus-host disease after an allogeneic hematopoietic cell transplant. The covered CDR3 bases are TGCACCTGCAGTGCCAGGGACAGGGGGCGACCCAACGAAAGATTATTT. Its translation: CTCSARDRGRPNERLF. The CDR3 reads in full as CTCSARDRGRPNERLFF.